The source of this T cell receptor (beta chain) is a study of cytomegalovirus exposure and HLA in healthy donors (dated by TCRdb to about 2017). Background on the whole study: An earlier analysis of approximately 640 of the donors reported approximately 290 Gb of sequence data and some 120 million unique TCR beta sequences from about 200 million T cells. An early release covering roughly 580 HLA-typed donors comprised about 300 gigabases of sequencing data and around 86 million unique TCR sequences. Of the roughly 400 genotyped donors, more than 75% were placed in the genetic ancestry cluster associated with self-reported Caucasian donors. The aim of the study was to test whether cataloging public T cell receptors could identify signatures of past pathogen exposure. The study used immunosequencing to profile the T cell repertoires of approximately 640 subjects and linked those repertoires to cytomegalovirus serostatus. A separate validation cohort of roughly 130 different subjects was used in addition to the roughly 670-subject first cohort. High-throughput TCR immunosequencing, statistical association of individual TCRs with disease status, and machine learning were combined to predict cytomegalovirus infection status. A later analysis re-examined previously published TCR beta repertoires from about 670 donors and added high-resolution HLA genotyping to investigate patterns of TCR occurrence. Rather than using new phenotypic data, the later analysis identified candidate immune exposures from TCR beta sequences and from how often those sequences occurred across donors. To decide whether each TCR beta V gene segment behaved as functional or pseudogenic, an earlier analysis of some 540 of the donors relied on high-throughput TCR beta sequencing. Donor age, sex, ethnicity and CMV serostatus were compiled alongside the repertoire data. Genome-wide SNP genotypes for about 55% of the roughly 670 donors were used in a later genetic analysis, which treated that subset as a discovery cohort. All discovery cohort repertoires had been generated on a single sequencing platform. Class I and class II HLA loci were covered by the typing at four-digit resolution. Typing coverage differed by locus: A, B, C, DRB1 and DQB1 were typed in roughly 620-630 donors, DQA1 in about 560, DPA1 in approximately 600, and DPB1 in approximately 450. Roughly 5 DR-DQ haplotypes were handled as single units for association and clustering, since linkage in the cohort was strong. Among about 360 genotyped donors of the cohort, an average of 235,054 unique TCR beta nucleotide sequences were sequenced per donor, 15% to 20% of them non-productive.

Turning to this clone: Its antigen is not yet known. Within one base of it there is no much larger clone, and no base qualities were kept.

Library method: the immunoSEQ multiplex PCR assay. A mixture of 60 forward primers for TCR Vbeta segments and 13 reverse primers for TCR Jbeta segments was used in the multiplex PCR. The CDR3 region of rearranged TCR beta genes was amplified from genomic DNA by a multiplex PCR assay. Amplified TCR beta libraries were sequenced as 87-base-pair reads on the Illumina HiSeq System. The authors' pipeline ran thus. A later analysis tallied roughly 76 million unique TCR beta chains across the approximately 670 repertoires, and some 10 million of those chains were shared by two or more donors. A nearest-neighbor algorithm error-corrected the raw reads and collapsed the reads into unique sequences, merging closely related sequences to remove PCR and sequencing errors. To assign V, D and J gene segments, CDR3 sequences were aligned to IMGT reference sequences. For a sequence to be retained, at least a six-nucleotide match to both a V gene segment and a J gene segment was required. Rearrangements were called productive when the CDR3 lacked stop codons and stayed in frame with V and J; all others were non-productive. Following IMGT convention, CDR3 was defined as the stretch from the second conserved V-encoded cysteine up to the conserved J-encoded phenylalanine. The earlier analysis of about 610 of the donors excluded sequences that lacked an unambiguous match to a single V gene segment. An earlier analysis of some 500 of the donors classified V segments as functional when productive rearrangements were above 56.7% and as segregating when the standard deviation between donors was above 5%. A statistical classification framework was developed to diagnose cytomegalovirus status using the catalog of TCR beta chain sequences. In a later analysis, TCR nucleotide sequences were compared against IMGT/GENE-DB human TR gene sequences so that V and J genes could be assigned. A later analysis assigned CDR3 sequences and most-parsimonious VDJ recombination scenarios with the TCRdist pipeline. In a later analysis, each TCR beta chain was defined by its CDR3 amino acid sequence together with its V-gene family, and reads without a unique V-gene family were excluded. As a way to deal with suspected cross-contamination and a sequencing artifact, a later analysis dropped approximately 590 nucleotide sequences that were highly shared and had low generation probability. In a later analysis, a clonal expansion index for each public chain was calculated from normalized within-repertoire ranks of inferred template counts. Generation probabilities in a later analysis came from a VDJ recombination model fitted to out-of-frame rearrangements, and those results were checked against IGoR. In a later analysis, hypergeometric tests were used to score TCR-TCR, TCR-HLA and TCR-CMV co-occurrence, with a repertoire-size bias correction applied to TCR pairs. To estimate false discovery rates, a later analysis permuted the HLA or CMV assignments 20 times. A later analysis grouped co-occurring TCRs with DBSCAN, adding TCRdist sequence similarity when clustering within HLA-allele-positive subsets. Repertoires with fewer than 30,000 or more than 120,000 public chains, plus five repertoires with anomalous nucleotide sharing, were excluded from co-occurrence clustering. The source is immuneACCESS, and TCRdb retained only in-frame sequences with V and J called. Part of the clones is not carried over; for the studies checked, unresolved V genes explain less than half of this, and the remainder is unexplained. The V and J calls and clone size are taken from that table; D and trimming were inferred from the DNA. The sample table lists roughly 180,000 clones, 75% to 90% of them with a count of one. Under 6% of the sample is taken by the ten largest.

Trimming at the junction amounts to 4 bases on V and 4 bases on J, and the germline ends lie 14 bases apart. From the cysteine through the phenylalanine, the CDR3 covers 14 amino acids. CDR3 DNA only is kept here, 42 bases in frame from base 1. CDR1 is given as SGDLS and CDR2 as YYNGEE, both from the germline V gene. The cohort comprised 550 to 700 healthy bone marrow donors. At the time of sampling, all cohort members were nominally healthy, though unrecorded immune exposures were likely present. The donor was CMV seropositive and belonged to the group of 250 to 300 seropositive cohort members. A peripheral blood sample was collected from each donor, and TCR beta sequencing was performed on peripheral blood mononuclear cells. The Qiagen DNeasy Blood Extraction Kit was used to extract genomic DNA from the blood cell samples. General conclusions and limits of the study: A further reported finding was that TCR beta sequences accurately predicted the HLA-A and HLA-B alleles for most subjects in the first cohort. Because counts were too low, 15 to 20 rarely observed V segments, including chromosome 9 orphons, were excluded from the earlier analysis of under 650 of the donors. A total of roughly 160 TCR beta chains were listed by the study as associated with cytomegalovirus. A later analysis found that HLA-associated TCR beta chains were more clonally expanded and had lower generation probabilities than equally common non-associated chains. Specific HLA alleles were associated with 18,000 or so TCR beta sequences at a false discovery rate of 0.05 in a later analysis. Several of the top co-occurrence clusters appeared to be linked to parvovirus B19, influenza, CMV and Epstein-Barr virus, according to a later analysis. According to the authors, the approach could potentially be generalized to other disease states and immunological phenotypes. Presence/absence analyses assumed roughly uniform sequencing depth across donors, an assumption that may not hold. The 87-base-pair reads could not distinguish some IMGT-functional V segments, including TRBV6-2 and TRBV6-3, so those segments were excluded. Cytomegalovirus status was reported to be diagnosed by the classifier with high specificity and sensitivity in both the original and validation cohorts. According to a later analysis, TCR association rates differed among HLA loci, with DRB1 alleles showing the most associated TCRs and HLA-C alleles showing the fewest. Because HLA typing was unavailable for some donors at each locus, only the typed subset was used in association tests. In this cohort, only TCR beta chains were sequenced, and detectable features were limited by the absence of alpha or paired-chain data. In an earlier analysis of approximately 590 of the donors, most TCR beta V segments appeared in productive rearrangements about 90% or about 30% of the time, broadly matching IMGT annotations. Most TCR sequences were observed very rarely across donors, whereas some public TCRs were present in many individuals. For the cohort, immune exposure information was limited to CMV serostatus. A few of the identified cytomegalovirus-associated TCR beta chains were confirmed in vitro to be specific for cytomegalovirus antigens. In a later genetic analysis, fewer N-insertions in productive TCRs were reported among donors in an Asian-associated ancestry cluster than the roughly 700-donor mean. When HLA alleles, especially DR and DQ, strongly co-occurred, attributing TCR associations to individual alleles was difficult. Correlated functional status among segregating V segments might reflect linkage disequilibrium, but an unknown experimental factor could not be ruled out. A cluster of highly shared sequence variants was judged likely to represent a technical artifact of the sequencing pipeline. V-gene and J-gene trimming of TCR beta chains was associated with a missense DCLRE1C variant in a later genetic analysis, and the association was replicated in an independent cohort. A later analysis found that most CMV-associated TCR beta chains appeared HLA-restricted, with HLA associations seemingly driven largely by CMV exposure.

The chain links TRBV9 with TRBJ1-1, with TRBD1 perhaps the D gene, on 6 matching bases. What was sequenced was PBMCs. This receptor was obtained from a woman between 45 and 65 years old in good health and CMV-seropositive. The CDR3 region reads CASSPRGGITEAFF. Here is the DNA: TGTGCCAGCAGCCCTAGGGGGGGTATCACTGAAGCTTTCTTT.